This T cell receptor (beta chain) is from a study of T cell responses to AZD1222 COVID-19 vaccine. Profiling relied on immunoSEQ multiplex PCR, and the TCRdb table lists in-frame clones only, not all of them. The data hold around 140,000 clones, with more than 85% observed a single time. There are 14 residues in the CDR3. Trimming removed 5 bases from V and 5 bases from J; junction bases left unmatched: 5. From germline, CDR1 is SGHVS and CDR2 FQNEAQ. The sequencing here drew on peripheral blood, taken on day 0 of MenACWY control vaccination. The chain joins TRBV7-8 to TRBJ1-5; TRBD1 matches at 8 bases. The origin of this receptor is an adult in good health. The CDR3 here is CASSLDRGYQPQHF. The CDR3 bases are TGTGCCAGCAGCCTTGACAGGGGATATCAGCCCCAGCATTTT. Supplemented by reference TRBV7-8 and TRBJ1-5, the full variable domain reads GAGVSQSPRYKVAKRGQDVALRCDPISGHVSLFWYQQALGQGPEFLTYFQNEAQLDKSGLPSDRFFAERPEGSVSTLKIQRTQQEDSAVYLCASSLDRGYQPQHFGDGTRLSIL.